This T cell receptor beta chain comes out of a study of OX40 agonist ivuxolimab in advanced cancers. About the study: Of the participants, approximately 44% had some prior anti-PD-1, anti-PD-L1 or anti-CTLA-4 therapy, which was allowed. Study-level findings and limits: CD4+ T cells averaged fewer expanded clones than CD8+ T cells.

CDR1 is SGHRS, CDR2 YFSETQ, per germline. This CDR3 has 15 amino acids. V was shortened by 6 bases and J by 0 bases, with 12 bases between the two germline ends. This clone is large within its sample. The antigen is undetermined. TCRdb's copy holds only in-frame clones and misses some; the assay was immunoSEQ multiplex PCR. Among almost 90,000 clones listed, more than 75% were seen once. The clonotype comes from an adult with an advanced solid tumor such as melanoma, head and neck, liver or kidney cancer. This specimen was CD4+ or CD8+ T cells sorted from blood, taken in a trial of the OX40 agonist ivuxolimab. V usage is TRBV5-1 and J usage is TRBJ2-2; D is ambiguous. The DNA for the CDR3 is TGCGCCAGCACCCCCAGGCGGACGAACACCGGGGAGCTGTTTTTT. Amino acid sequence: CASTPRRTNTGELFF.